This is a list of T cell receptor beta chains from one sample in a study of blood T cell repertoires in COVID-19. Generated by immunoSEQ multiplex PCR, the TCRdb table keeps only in-frame clones and is missing some. The data show around 100,000 clones, with roughly 85% seen just once and 2% to 2.5% held by the top ten. Sequencing was performed on peripheral blood. These receptor sequences come from a human donor in a cohort sampled during active COVID-19. Both conserved end residues are part of each CDR3. The D gene is left open where the match is weak. Clone size, where shown, is once, few, many, or a class for clones that have expanded.

D: .; J: TRBJ2-3; size: .; V: TRBV5-6; DNA: TGTGCCAGCAGCCGGGTGGGGGCCTCAGATACGCAGTATTTT; CDR3: CASSRVGASDTQYF
D: .; J: TRBJ1-1; size: .; V: TRBV6-5; DNA: TGTGCCAGTCCCCAGGGAAACACTGAAGCTTTCTTT; CDR3: CASPQGNTEAFF
D: .; J: TRBJ2-7; size: .; V: TRBV7-6; DNA: TGTGCCAGCGCCACGGACAGCAACTACGAGCAGTACTTC; CDR3: CASATDSNYEQYF
D: .; J: TRBJ1-5; size: .; V: TRBV21-1; DNA: TGTGCCAGCAGCACCCAGTTCGGGACAGGGCTTCGGGTTAGCAATCAGCCCCAGCATTTT; CDR3: CASSTQFGTGLRVSNQPQHF
D: TRBD2; J: TRBJ2-1; size: .; V: TRBV9; DNA: TGTGCCAGCAGCGCCCAAAGCGGGAGTGGGTCCTACAATGAGCAGTTCTTC; CDR3: CASSAQSGSGSYNEQFF
D: .; J: TRBJ2-3; size: .; V: TRBV4-3; DNA: TGCGCCAGCAGCCAAGATCCCCAGGGGCTGGGGACAGATACGCAGTATTTT; CDR3: CASSQDPQGLGTDTQYF
D: TRBD2; J: TRBJ2-5; size: .; V: TRBV30; DNA: TGTGCTGTCGAGTATTACGGGAGGGCCGGGGAGACCCAGTACTTC; CDR3: CAVEYYGRAGETQYF
D: .; J: TRBJ2-7; size: .; V: TRBV28; DNA: TGTGCCAGCACTAACAGGGCCGACTACGAGCAGTACTTC; CDR3: CASTNRADYEQYF
D: .; J: TRBJ2-1; size: .; V: TRBV19; DNA: TGTGCCAGTATAGGGTCGACAGCGAACGCCTACAATGAGCAGTTCTTC; CDR3: CASIGSTANAYNEQFF
D: .; J: TRBJ1-2; size: once; V: TRBV7-3; DNA: TGTGCCAGCAGCCGACTTCCGGGAAGCGACTATGGCTACACCTTC; CDR3: CASSRLPGSDYGYTF
D: .; J: TRBJ2-7; size: .; V: TRBV2; DNA: TGTGCCAGCAGTCTCGCCGGGGGGCCCGGCCACGAGCAGTACTTC; CDR3: CASSLAGGPGHEQYF
D: .; J: TRBJ1-1; size: few; V: TRBV7-6; DNA: TGTGCCAGCAGCTGGTCGGGTGGCGAAGCTTTCTTT; CDR3: CASSWSGGEAFF
D: .; J: TRBJ2-3; size: .; V: TRBV4-2; DNA: TGTGCCAGCAGCCAAGATGAGCCCCCCACAGATACGCAGTATTTT; CDR3: CASSQDEPPTDTQYF
D: .; J: TRBJ2-7; size: .; V: TRBV19; DNA: TGTGCCAGTAGTAGTCGGGGGACAGAGACCCCCTACGAGCAGTACTTC; CDR3: CASSSRGTETPYEQYF
D: .; J: TRBJ1-4; size: few; V: TRBV19; DNA: TGTGCCAGTCATAGGGGCTTGACTAATGAAAAACTGTTTTTT; CDR3: CASHRGLTNEKLFF
D: .; J: TRBJ2-7; size: once; V: TRBV11-2; DNA: TGTGCCAGCAGCTTAGGCAGGGCCTACGAGCAGTACTTC; CDR3: CASSLGRAYEQYF